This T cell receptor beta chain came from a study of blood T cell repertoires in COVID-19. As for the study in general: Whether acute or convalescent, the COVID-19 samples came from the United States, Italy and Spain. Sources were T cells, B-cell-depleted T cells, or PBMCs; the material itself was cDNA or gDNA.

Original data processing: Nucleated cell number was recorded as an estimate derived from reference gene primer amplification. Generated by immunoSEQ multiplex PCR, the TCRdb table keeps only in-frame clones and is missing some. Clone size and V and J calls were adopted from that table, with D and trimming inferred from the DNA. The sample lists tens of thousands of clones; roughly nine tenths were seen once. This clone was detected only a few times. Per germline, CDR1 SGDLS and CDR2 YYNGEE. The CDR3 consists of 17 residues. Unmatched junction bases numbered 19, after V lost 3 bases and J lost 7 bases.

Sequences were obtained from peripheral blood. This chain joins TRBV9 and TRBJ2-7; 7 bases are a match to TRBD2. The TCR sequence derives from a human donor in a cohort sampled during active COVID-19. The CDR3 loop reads CASSAGPTGGPGEEQYF. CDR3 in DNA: TGTGCCAGCAGCGCTGGACCTACGGGAGGCCCGGGGGAGGAGCAGTACTTC.